Presented here are 3 T cell receptor beta chains from one specimen sequenced in a study of cytomegalovirus exposure and HLA in healthy donors. A multiplex PCR was run with 60 Vbeta primers and 13 Jbeta primers. Using immunoSEQ multiplex PCR, the repertoire was profiled, and TCRdb retains in-frame clones only, with some absent. The sample has 50,000 to 60,000 clones, over 70% seen once; the top ten hold approximately 2.7%. The sequenced material came from PBMCs. Receptors originate from a man aged 18 to 30 in good health and CMV-seronegative.

The rearrangement joins TRBV7-8 to TRBJ2-1; 8 bases align to TRBD2. The CDR3 has 16 amino acids. With 1 base clipped from V and 8 bases from J, the junction kept 10 bases outside the gene matches. In germline, CDR1 is SGHVS, CDR2 FQNEAQ. The CDR3 protein is CASSLGSGSLGDEQFF. The CDR3 nucleotides read TGTGCCAGCAGCTTAGGGAGCGGGAGTTTGGGCGATGAGCAGTTCTTC.

The rearrangement uses TRBV9 and TRBJ1-2; no clear D. Trimming left V 0 bases short and J 5 bases short, with 8 bases between. The germline CDR1 and CDR2 sequences are SGDLS and YYNGEE. This CDR3 contains 13 residues. The CDR3 is CASSVEMAYGYTF. The CDR3 DNA reads as TGTGCCAGCAGCGTAGAGATGGCTTATGGCTACACCTTC.

The chain couples TRBV6-5 to TRBJ2-7; 9 nucleotides match TRBD2. After removal of 6 bases from V and 5 bases from J, the junction contained 8 bases not matched to a gene. The germline CDR1 and CDR2 sequences are MNHEY and SVGAGI. The CDR3 spans 14 residues. Here the CDR3 reads CASSFSGRMNEQYF. The CDR3 nucleotides read TGTGCCAGCAGCTTTAGCGGGAGAATGAACGAGCAGTACTTC.